The 15 T cell receptor beta chains given below trace back to one sample, sequenced in a study of monozygotic twins with inflammatory bowel disease. TCRdb re-called the 5' RACE reads; every CDR3 protein appears as one record, without DNA. This repertoire includes nearly 450,000 distinct CDR3 sequences. Sequenced: blood. The receptors come from a human donor with ulcerative colitis or Crohn's disease, or a healthy co-twin of an affected twin (not recorded which).

The genes are TRBV5-1 and TRBJ2-7. This CDR3 region has 14 residues. Germline V gene data show CDR1 as SGHRS and CDR2 as YFSETQ. CDR3 residues: CASSLASFSYEQYF.

This rearrangement joins TRBV10-3 to TRBJ2-2. The CDR3 is 12 amino acids. CDR1 and CDR2 from the germline V gene are ENHRY and SYGVKD. CDR3 protein: CAISEGVGELFF.

The chain links TRBV7-2 to TRBJ1-5; without DNA, the TCRdb call of TRBD1 cannot be checked. The CDR3 sequence is 16 residues long. CDR1 SGHTA and CDR2 FQGNSA come from the germline V gene. The CDR3 spells CASSLVGDQGNQPQHF. The full variable domain, rest sourced from reference TRBV7-2 and TRBJ1-5, is GAGVSQSPSNKVTEKGKDVELRCDPISGHTALYWYRQSLGQGLEFLIYFQGNSAPDKSGLPSDRFSAERTGGSVSTLTIQRTQQEDSAVYLCASSLVGDQGNQPQHFGDGTRLSIL.

The V call is TRBV7-8, the J call TRBJ2-1; without DNA, the TCRdb call of TRBD1 cannot be checked. This CDR3 region has 15 residues. The germline gives CDR1 SGHVS, CDR2 FQNEAQ. The CDR3 protein is CASSLRDRTYNEQFF. The full variable domain, in which reference TRBV7-8 and TRBJ2-1 provide the parts outside the CDR3, is GAGVSQSPRYKVAKRGQDVALRCDPISGHVSLFWYQQALGQGPEFLTYFQNEAQLDKSGLPSDRFFAERPEGSVSTLKIQRTQQEDSAVYLCASSLRDRTYNEQFFGPGTRLTVL.

The gene calls are TRBV3-1 and TRBJ1-4; absent DNA, TCRdb's TRBD1 call cannot be checked. Per germline, CDR1 LGHDT and CDR2 YNNKEL (reference sequence). The CDR3 runs to 13 residues. The CDR3 loop is CASRRQGSEKLFF.

The chain recombines TRBV7-2 with TRBJ2-5; the D call from TCRdb, TRBD2, cannot be confirmed without DNA. CDR1 is SGHTA and CDR2 is FQGNSA in the germline V gene. CDR3 length: 12 residues. This CDR3 reads CASSLEEGTQYF.

The chain employs TRBV7-2 and TRBJ2-2; TCRdb returns TRBD1, unconfirmable since there is no DNA. Germline V gene sequence: CDR1 SGHTA, CDR2 FQGNSA. This CDR3 is 16 amino acids long. The CDR3 reads CASSSYRDTYTGELFF.

The chain couples TRBV4-1 to TRBJ1-6. The CDR3 is 17 amino acids. CDR1 MGHRA and CDR2 YSYEKL come from the germline V gene. The CDR3 sequence: CASSQDFRPLLNSPLHF.

The chain links TRBV5-1 to TRBJ2-3; TCRdb lists TRBD1, though no DNA is available to test this call. Germline V gene lookup returns CDR1 SGHRS and CDR2 YFSETQ. The CDR3 totals 14 residues. The CDR3 loop reads CASSLGQGPDTQYF.

The chain couples TRBV29-1 to TRBJ2-4; TCRdb's assignment of TRBD1 cannot be checked, as there is no DNA. This CDR3 is built from 12 residues. CDR1 SQVTM and CDR2 ANQGSEA come from the germline V gene. The CDR3 reads CSVGRGENIQYF.

This chain uses TRBV3-1 with TRBJ2-7; with no DNA, the TCRdb D assignment of TRBD2 cannot be verified. This CDR3 is built from 15 residues. Germline CDR1 is LGHDT and CDR2 is YNNKEL (reference sequence). CDR3 sequence reads: CASSQPTSGAYEQYF.

The chain has TRBV4-3 and TRBJ1-1; TCRdb picks TRBD1, but there is no DNA to check that call. The CDR3 covers 16 residues. From germline, CDR1 is LGHNA and CDR2 YSLEER. The CDR3 protein is CASSQELRTGGTEAFF.

The CDR3 sequence: CASSTSAGYYEQYF. The V call is TRBV5-1, the J call TRBJ2-7. Germline CDR1 reads SGHRS; CDR2 reads YFSETQ. This CDR3 spans 14 amino acids. The full variable domain, with the rest looked up from reference TRBV5-1 and TRBJ2-7, is KAGVTQTPRYLIKTRGQQVTLSCSPISGHRSVSWYQQTPGQGLQFLFEYFSETQRNKGNFPGRFSGRQFSNSRSEMNVSTLELGDSALYLCASSTSAGYYEQYFGPGTRLTVT.

The genes are TRBV5-1 and TRBJ2-2; TCRdb outputs TRBD2, but without DNA this stays unchecked. Germline V gives CDR1 SGHRS, CDR2 YFSETQ. CDR3 length: 13 residues. CDR3 region: CASAGLNTGELFF. The variable domain in full, with the rest retrieved from reference TRBV5-1 and TRBJ2-2, is KAGVTQTPRYLIKTRGQQVTLSCSPISGHRSVSWYQQTPGQGLQFLFEYFSETQRNKGNFPGRFSGRQFSNSRSEMNVSTLELGDSALYLCASAGLNTGELFFGEGSRLTVL.

The chain combines TRBV5-1 with TRBJ2-1; without DNA, the TCRdb call of TRBD1 cannot be checked. In germline, CDR1 is SGHRS, CDR2 YFSETQ. This CDR3 spans 16 amino acids. CDR3 protein: CASSLSTGASYNEQFF.